What follows are 18 T cell receptor beta chains derived from one specimen sequenced in a study of T cell repertoires in cytomegalovirus infection. Via MiXCR, TCRdb re-called the reads, giving one row per CDR3 protein. The sample includes 71,000 or so distinct CDR3 sequences, about 20% seen only once; the top ten take 55% to 75%. No antigen is known for these receptors. The sequenced sample was CD8+ T cells from cultured PBMCs, obtained from culture after CMV antigen stimulation. These receptors originate from a human donor in good health (CMV status not recorded). Some clones in this sample may be carry-over from other donors' samples.

This clonotype was observed a handful of times. This may arise from a read error, as a much more abundant clone is one base away. In DNA form, the CDR3 reads TGTGCCAGCAGCCCGGGACAGGGGGCGAATGAGCAGTACTTC. It translates to CASSPGQGANEQYF. This chain joins TRBV6-5 and TRBJ2-1; 12 nucleotides align to TRBD1. Matching the DNA end better, TRBJ2-7 makes the J call doubtful. CDR1 MNHEY and CDR2 SVGAGI come from the germline V gene. The CDR3 extends over 14 amino acids.

The chain uses TRBV6-1 and TRBJ1-5, with 7 bases aligning to TRBD1. The CDR3 consists of 15 residues. Per the germline V gene, CDR1 is MNHNS and CDR2 is SASEGT. V lost 3 bases to trimming and J lost 5 bases; unmatched junction nucleotides: 7. Here the CDR3 DNA reads TGTGCCAGCAGTGACGGGACAGATTTTGATCAGCCCCAGCATTTT. It specifies CASSDGTDFDQPQHF.

This clonotype has more than one count but fewer than ten. The J gene is TRBJ2-2, the V gene TRBV5-1, with D possibly matching TRBD2 (6 bases). V gave up 5 bases and J gave up 6 bases, with 17 bases separating them. CDR1 and CDR2 from the germline V gene are SGHRS and YFSETQ. The CDR3 is made up of 15 amino acids. As DNA, the CDR3 is TGCGCCAGCAGTCTGCCGGGGGAGCAGGCCGGGGAGCTGTTTTTT. Translating gives CASSLPGEQAGELFF.

A few counts support this clonotype. This sequence joins TRBV12-3 or TRBV12-4 and TRBJ1-5; tentatively, D is TRBD1 (5 bases). Trimming stripped 5 bases from V and 0 bases from J, with 11 bases between. CDR3 length: 15 amino acids. CDR3 nucleotide sequence: TGTGCCAGCAGTCGGGGACTGAATAGCAATCAGCCCCAGCATTTT. This codes for CASSRGLNSNQPQHF.

This sequence joins TRBV25-1 and TRBJ1-1, with D unclear. The CDR3 runs to 15 residues. V was trimmed by 3 bases and J by 0 bases, leaving 11 bases between them. Germline-derived CDR1 and CDR2 are MGHDK and SYGVNS. The CDR3 coding sequence is TGTGCCAGCAGTGATAGCGTAGACATGAACACTGAAGCTTTCTTT. Translated: CASSDSVDMNTEAFF. Using reference TRBV25-1 and TRBJ1-1 for the parts outside the CDR3, the full variable domain is EADIYQTPRYLVIGTGKKITLECSQTMGHDKMYWYQQDPGMELHLIHYSYGVNSTEKGDLSSESTVSRIRTEHFPLTLESARPSHTSQYLCASSDSVDMNTEAFFGQGTRLTVV.

V and J are TRBV7-9 and TRBJ2-7, with 7 bases fitting TRBD2. CDR1 SEHNR and CDR2 FQNEAQ come from the germline V gene (reference sequence). The J segment lost 0 bases and the V segment lost 6 bases, leaving 11 bases of the junction unmatched. The CDR3 runs to 16 residues. The CDR3 nucleotides read TGTGCCAGCAGTTCTCCGGCGGGGGATGACTCCTACGAGCAGTACTTC. Translated, it gives CASSSPAGDDSYEQYF.

The chain recombines TRBV5-6 with TRBJ1-1; no definite D call. The CDR3 totals 11 residues. The germline V gene encodes CDR1 SGHDT and CDR2 YYEEEE. Trimming removed 3 bases from V and 3 bases from J, with 3 bases in between. CDR3 loop: CASSSDTEAFF. The CDR3 nucleotides are TGTGCCAGCAGCTCAGACACTGAAGCTTTCTTT.

The DNA of the CDR3 is TGTGCCAGCAGTCCCCAGGGACTAGCGGATAGCACAGATACGCAGTATTTT. Amino acid sequence: CASSPQGLADSTDTQYF. V and J are TRBV12-3 or TRBV12-4 and TRBJ2-3; TRBD2 matches at 11 bases. Trimming removed 5 bases from V and 0 bases from J; junction bases left unmatched: 7. The CDR3 totals 17 residues.

Only a few counts were recorded for this clonotype. This chain uses TRBV12-3 or TRBV12-4 with TRBJ2-3, with D perhaps TRBD2 (6 bases). The CDR3 loop spans 15 amino acids. V lost 6 bases and J 2 bases, leaving 15 bases between the germline ends. The CDR3 loop reads CASSPTWGVTDTQYF. The CDR3 DNA reads as TGTGCCAGCAGCCCTACGTGGGGGGTCACAGATACGCAGTATTTT.

V gene TRBV6-5 combines with J gene TRBJ2-2; TRBD2 might be the D (5 bases). The CDR3 extends over 14 amino acids. Germline CDR1 reads MNHEY; CDR2 reads SVGAGI. Trimming cost V 2 bases and J 4 bases, with 8 bases left between them. The CDR3 loop reads CASSYVRVTGELFF. The DNA of the CDR3 is TGTGCCAGCAGTTACGTGAGGGTCACCGGGGAGCTGTTTTTT.

This clonotype was counted between two and nine times. The chain joins TRBV6-1 to TRBJ1-2, with D possibly TRBD1 on 5 matching bases. CDR3 length: 13 amino acids. CDR1 MNHNS and CDR2 SASEGT come from the germline V gene. Trimming stripped 6 bases from V and 5 bases from J, with 13 bases between. The CDR3: CASRIQDGYGYTF. In DNA form, the CDR3 reads TGTGCCAGCAGGATACAGGACGGGTATGGCTACACCTTC.

The CDR3 bases are TGCGCCAGCAGCCAAGGGGCTAGGGAGAAAGTCCGCACAGATACGCAGTATTTT. Protein product: CASSQGAREKVRTDTQYF. The chain joins TRBV4-3 to TRBJ2-3; TRBD2 might be the D (5 bases). CDR1 and CDR2 from the germline V gene are LGHNA and YSLEER. Trimming took 1 base from V and 1 from J, leaving 18 bases between them. The CDR3 extends over 18 amino acids.

This clonotype was detected a few times. This may be a read error, as it is one base from a much larger clone. The chain joins TRBV6-2 or TRBV6-3 to TRBJ2-7; D may be TRBD2 (5 bases). The germline CDR1 and CDR2 sequences are MNHEY and SVGEGT. This CDR3 has 14 amino acids. Trimming took off 8 bases at V and 2 bases at J, with 16 bases between the two ends. The CDR3 region has the DNA TGTGCCAGCTACGGGGTCTTTAGTACCTACGAGCAGTACTTC. Amino acid sequence: CASYGVFSTYEQYF.

The chain links TRBV11-2 to TRBJ1-1; D call uncertain. The CDR3 has 10 amino acids. Germline CDR1 and CDR2: SGHAT and FQNNGV. V was clipped by 4 bases and J by 10 bases, with 7 bases between them. The CDR3 nucleotides read TGTGCCAGCAGCTCCTTAGTAGCTTTCTTT. It translates to CASSSLVAFF.

The table lists this clonotype with a count of one. V is TRBV7-9 and J is TRBJ1-2; 7 bases agree with TRBD1. CDR1 is SEHNR, CDR2 FQNEAQ, per germline (reference sequence). CDR3 length: 15 amino acids. V trimming: 7 bases; J trimming: 4 bases; junction bases outside the gene matches: 12. CDR3 nucleotides: TGTGCCAGCACCCCGAGACAGGGTCCCATCTATGGCTACACCTTC. Amino acid sequence: CASTPRQGPIYGYTF.

The J gene is TRBJ2-6, the V gene TRBV28, with D uncertain. The CDR3 sequence is 14 residues long. The germline gives CDR1 MDHEN, CDR2 SYDVKM. With 9 bases removed from V and 4 bases from J, the gap between germline ends came to 13 bases. The CDR3 region is CASFDRGGANVLTF. As DNA, the CDR3 is TGTGCCAGTTTTGACCGTGGCGGGGCCAACGTCCTGACTTTC.

The chain has TRBV15 and TRBJ1-3; D not resolved. V lost 1 base to trimming and J lost 2 bases, with 6 bases between them. Germline-derived CDR1 and CDR2 are LNHNV and YYDKDF (reference sequence). The CDR3 has 14 amino acids. The CDR3 bases are TGTGCCACCAGCAGAGGCCAGACTGGAAACACCATATATTTT. Its protein is CATSRGQTGNTIYF.

The chain has TRBV12-3 or TRBV12-4 and TRBJ1-2; D is uncertain. The ends were cut back, 6 bases at V and 3 bases at J, with 11 bases in the middle. CDR3 size: 13 residues. CDR3 sequence (DNA): TGTGCCAGCAGCACCGCCAGTTACTATGGCTACACCTTC. Translating gives CASSTASYYGYTF.